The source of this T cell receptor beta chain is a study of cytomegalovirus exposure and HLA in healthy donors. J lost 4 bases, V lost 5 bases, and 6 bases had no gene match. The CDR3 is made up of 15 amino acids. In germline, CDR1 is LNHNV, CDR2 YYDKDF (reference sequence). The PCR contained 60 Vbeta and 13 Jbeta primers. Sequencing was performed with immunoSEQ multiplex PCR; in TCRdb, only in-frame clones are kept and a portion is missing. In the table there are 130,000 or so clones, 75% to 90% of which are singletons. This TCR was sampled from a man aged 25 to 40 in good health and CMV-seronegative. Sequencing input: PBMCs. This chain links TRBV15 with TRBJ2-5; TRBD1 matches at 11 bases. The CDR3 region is CATSAGQGAGETQYF. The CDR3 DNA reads TGTGCCACCAGCGCCGGACAGGGGGCGGGAGAGACCCAGTACTTC.